One and the same sample provided the 27 T cell receptor beta chains below, sequenced in a study of blood T cell repertoires in COVID-19. Profiled with immunoSEQ multiplex PCR; TCRdb holds only in-frame clones, not every one. The sample includes 100,000 to 150,000 clones, 70% to 90% of them seen just once. Sequencing input: peripheral blood. These receptors came from an elderly woman with acute or convalescent COVID-19.

The chain recombines TRBV5-1 with TRBJ2-7; possibly TRBD1 for D (5 bases). V shed 4 bases and J shed 3 bases, with 14 bases lying between them. Germline assignment: CDR1 SGHRS and CDR2 YFSETQ. CDR3 size: 14 residues. The CDR3, as DNA: TGCGCCAGCAGCCCTGGGGCAGGGCTCTACGAGCAGTACTTC. Translation gives CASSPGAGLYEQYF.

V gene TRBV2 combines with J gene TRBJ1-1; TRBD1 matches at 12 bases. The CDR3 runs to 17 residues. With V trimmed by 7 bases and J by 11 bases, 20 bases remained unmatched. Germline CDR1 is SNHLY and CDR2 is FYNNEI. The CDR3 DNA is TGTGCCAGCACCAGAAAGGGTACCGGGACAGGGGGCTTTGAGGCTTTCTTT. This gives the protein CASTRKGTGTGGFEAFF.

The genes are TRBV9 and TRBJ2-1, with D perhaps TRBD1 (6 bases). Germline CDR1 is SGDLS and CDR2 is YYNGEE. Trimming cost V 0 bases and J 7 bases, with 11 bases left between them. This CDR3 comprises 14 residues. This chain's CDR3 is CASSVEAGVNEQFF. As DNA, the CDR3 is TGTGCCAGCAGCGTAGAGGCAGGGGTGAATGAGCAGTTCTTC. Full variable domain (missing parts from reference TRBV9 and TRBJ2-1): DSGVTQTPKHLITATGQRVTLRCSPRSGDLSVYWYQQSLDQGLQFLIQYYNGEERAKGNILERFSAQQFPDLHSELNLSSLELGDSALYFCASSVEAGVNEQFFGPGTRLTVL.

This chain links TRBV2 with TRBJ1-2, with D perhaps matching TRBD1 (5 bases). Germline V lookup: CDR1 SNHLY, CDR2 FYNNEI. There are 14 residues in the CDR3. V lost 8 bases and J 2 bases, leaving 15 bases between the germline ends. CDR3 sequence (DNA): TGTGCCAGCGAGAAACAAGACAGAAACTATGGCTACACCTTC. The encoded protein is CASEKQDRNYGYTF.

The CDR3 loop reads CASSQRDRHAKNIQYF. The CDR3 nucleotides are TGTGCCAGCAGCCAACGGGACAGGCATGCCAAAAACATTCAGTACTTC. The chain has TRBV4-2 and TRBJ2-4, with 8 bases matching TRBD1. The CDR3 loop spans 16 amino acids. After removal of 2 bases from V and 1 base from J, the junction contained 4 bases not matched to a gene. Germline V lookup: CDR1 LGHNA, CDR2 YNFKEQ.

The chain employs TRBV7-3 and TRBJ2-2; TRBD1 might be the D (6 bases). The germline V gene encodes CDR1 SGHTA and CDR2 FQGTGA. V was shortened by 1 base and J by 0 bases, with 12 bases between the two germline ends. The CDR3 covers 17 residues. The chain's CDR3 is CASSLNRVGANTGELFF. CDR3 nucleotide sequence: TGTGCCAGCAGCTTAAACAGGGTGGGGGCGAACACCGGGGAGCTGTTTTTT.

The rearrangement joins TRBV7-6 to TRBJ1-6; D call uncertain. Germline loops: CDR1 SGHVS, CDR2 FNYEAQ. Trimming pared 0 bases from V and 7 bases from J, leaving 10 bases between. This CDR3 is built from 15 residues. DNA of the CDR3: TGTGCCAGCAGCTTAGCGGGGAGTGGGAATTCACCCCTCCACTTT. Its protein is CASSLAGSGNSPLHF.

The chain recombines TRBV29-1 with TRBJ2-3, with 8 positions matching TRBD1. V lost 6 bases and J lost 4; bases outside the gene matches: 12. CDR1 and CDR2 (germline): SQVTM, ANQGSEA. The CDR3 runs to 15 residues. The CDR3 sequence is CSVVWLDRAADTQYF. CDR3 DNA sequence: TGCAGCGTCGTCTGGTTGGACAGGGCAGCAGATACGCAGTATTTT.

V and J are TRBV13 and TRBJ2-2, with 7 bases that match TRBD1. Germline V gene lookup returns CDR1 PRHDT and CDR2 FYEKMQ (reference sequence). The CDR3 is 17 residues long. Trimming at V came to 5 bases and at J to 2 bases, leaving 11 bases not matched to a gene. In DNA form, the CDR3 reads TGTGCCAGCAGCCCCCAATTTAGGGGGCGCAACACCGGGGAGCTGTTTTTT. As protein: CASSPQFRGRNTGELFF.

The chain joins TRBV20-1 to TRBJ1-1, with no clear D. The germline V and J ends were trimmed by 4 bases and 7 bases, with 10 bases remaining between them. Germline CDR1 and CDR2: DFQATT and SNEGSKA (reference sequence). This CDR3 is 11 amino acids long. The CDR3 loop reads CSAKRGFEAFF. The CDR3 coding sequence is TGCAGTGCTAAAAGAGGTTTTGAAGCTTTCTTT.

The CDR3 bases are TGTGCCAGCAGCGATACAGGGGGCGACGAGCAGTACTTC. Translation gives CASSDTGGDEQYF. The genes are TRBV11-3 and TRBJ2-7; 9 bases line up with TRBD1. This CDR3 spans 13 amino acids. Germline V CDR1 and CDR2: SGHNT, YENEEA. With V trimmed by 5 bases and J by 5 bases, 4 bases remained unmatched.

V is TRBV6-1 and J is TRBJ1-6, with D tentatively TRBD1 (5 bases). Germline V CDR1 and CDR2: MNHNS, SASEGT. V was cut by 4 bases and J by 7 bases, with 17 bases left in between. This CDR3 is 16 amino acids long. The CDR3: CASSAEWGTVNSPLHF. The CDR3 DNA is TGTGCCAGCAGTGCCGAATGGGGGACTGTGAATTCACCCCTCCACTTT.

V and J are TRBV19 and TRBJ2-7; TRBD2 aligns across 15 bases. With V trimmed by 6 bases and J by 5 bases, 8 bases remained unmatched. Germline loops: CDR1 LNHDA, CDR2 SQIVND (reference sequence). This CDR3 spans 16 amino acids. This CDR3 reads CASRRTSGRASDEQYF. CDR3 sequence (DNA): TGTGCCAGTAGACGGACTAGCGGGAGGGCATCGGACGAGCAGTACTTC.

The chain links TRBV4-1 to TRBJ2-3, with 9 bases aligning to TRBD1. Germline values: CDR1 MGHRA, CDR2 YSYEKL. The CDR3 is 16 residues long. With 4 bases clipped from V and 0 bases from J, the junction kept 5 bases outside the gene matches. CDR3 residues: CASSRLGTGSTDTQYF. The DNA of the CDR3 is TGCGCCAGCAGCCGGCTAGGGACAGGGAGCACAGATACGCAGTATTTT.

This clone came up once. The V gene is TRBV5-1, the J gene TRBJ2-2; D may be TRBD2 (5 bases). The ends were cut back, 1 base at V and 7 bases at J, with 14 bases in the middle. Germline-derived CDR1 and CDR2 are SGHRS and YFSETQ. This CDR3 has 15 residues. CDR3 bases: TGCGCCAGCAGCTTGAGGGCGCCGGGGTACGGGGAGCTGTTTTTT. It encodes CASSLRAPGYGELFF.

In this sample, this clone turned up once. V and J are TRBV19 and TRBJ2-2; no clear D. V lost 2 bases to trimming and J lost 5 bases, with 12 bases between them. The CDR3 is 15 residues long. Germline V gene sequence: CDR1 LNHDA, CDR2 SQIVND (reference sequence). The CDR3 here is CASSITLGRTGELFF. CDR3 nucleotide sequence: TGTGCCAGTAGTATAACCCTAGGAAGGACCGGGGAGCTGTTTTTT. Drawing the rest from reference TRBV19 and TRBJ2-2, the complete variable domain is DGGITQSPKYLFRKEGQNVTLSCEQNLNHDAMYWYRQDPGQGLRLIYYSQIVNDFQKGDIAEGYSVSREKKESFPLTVTSAQKNPTAFYLCASSITLGRTGELFFGEGSRLTVL.

The chain joins TRBV28 to TRBJ1-1, with 8 bases matching TRBD1. The CDR3 sequence is 12 residues long. The junction had 4 bases not matched to a gene; V was cut back by 6 bases and J by 7 bases. Germline V CDR1 and CDR2: MDHEN, SYDVKM. The CDR3 sequence: CASSWTGREAFF. CDR3 bases: TGTGCCAGCAGCTGGACAGGGCGTGAAGCTTTCTTT. The full variable domain, completed using reference TRBV28 and TRBJ1-1, is DVKVTQSSRYLVKRTGEKVFLECVQDMDHENMFWYRQDPGLGLRLIYFSYDVKMKEKGDIPEGYSVSREKKERFSLILESASTNQTSMYLCASSWTGREAFFGQGTRLTVV.

This sequence joins TRBV7-9 and TRBJ1-2; D remains ambiguous. Germline CDR1 and CDR2: SEHNR and FQNEAQ (reference sequence). V was pared by 1 base and J by 2 bases, with 8 bases between. The length of the CDR3 is 14 residues. The CDR3: CASSLGGANYGYTF. CDR3 nucleotides: TGTGCCAGCAGCTTAGGGGGAGCGAACTATGGCTACACCTTC.

The gene calls are TRBV9 and TRBJ1-2; D remains ambiguous. Germline loops: CDR1 SGDLS, CDR2 YYNGEE. CDR3 length equals 14 residues. Trimming left V 4 bases short and J 4 bases short, with 14 bases between. DNA for the CDR3: TGTGCCAGCAGCTCTAATGAGGGAACCTATGGCTACACCTTC. Amino acid sequence: CASSSNEGTYGYTF.

The V and J genes are TRBV5-1 and TRBJ2-7; D possibly corresponds to TRBD1 (7 bases). V dropped 3 bases and J dropped 2 bases, with 12 bases sitting between them. The germline gives CDR1 SGHRS, CDR2 YFSETQ. The length of the CDR3 is 14 residues. The CDR3 loop reads CASSSGGRTYEQYF. CDR3 nucleotides: TGCGCCAGCAGCTCAGGGGGGAGGACCTACGAGCAGTACTTC.

The chain joins TRBV28 to TRBJ1-2, with 7 bases identical to TRBD1. The length of the CDR3 is 15 residues. V shed 5 bases and J 1 base; nucleotides not matched to a gene: 7. Per germline, CDR1 MDHEN and CDR2 SYDVKM. Here the CDR3 DNA reads TGTGCCAGCAGTATACCGGGACAGAATAACTATGGCTACACCTTC. Amino acid sequence: CASSIPGQNNYGYTF.

This clone was picked up a small number of times. This sequence joins TRBV18 and TRBJ1-2, with 8 bases lining up with TRBD1. V gave up 8 bases and J gave up 4 bases; unmatched junction bases: 6. Germline V gene data show CDR1 as KGHSH and CDR2 as LQKENI. The length of the CDR3 is 13 residues. The CDR3 DNA reads TGTGCCAGCGAAAGGGACAGGCCCTATGGCTACACCTTC. Residues: CASERDRPYGYTF.

This chain links TRBV7-2 with TRBJ2-2; TRBD1 agrees at 7 bases. Germline values: CDR1 SGHTA, CDR2 FQGNSA. This CDR3 region has 17 residues. J gave up 9 bases and V 5 bases, and 18 bases lay outside the gene matches. In nucleotides, the CDR3 is TGTGCCAGCAGCCCTCCCCAGGCGTTAGGGGGCTACCGGGAGCTGTTTTTT. Amino acids: CASSPPQALGGYRELFF.

The chain recombines TRBV12-3 or TRBV12-4 with TRBJ2-1, with D perhaps matching TRBD2 (6 bases). The length of the CDR3 is 11 residues. Between the trimmed V and J ends, which lost 5 bases and 10 bases, there was a span of 9 bases. CDR3 residues: CASSSGWEQFF. As DNA, the CDR3 is TGTGCCAGCAGTAGCGGGTGGGAGCAGTTCTTC.

V usage is TRBV28 and J usage is TRBJ1-6, with D possibly being TRBD1 (6 bases). Germline V lookup: CDR1 MDHEN, CDR2 SYDVKM. This CDR3 is built from 15 residues. Trimming removed 5 bases at V and 9 bases at J, with 17 bases between. CDR3 nucleotides: TGTGCCAGCAGTCCCCAGGGGCTTAATGGTTCACCCCTCCACTTT. It specifies CASSPQGLNGSPLHF.

V and J are TRBV5-4 and TRBJ2-3; 11 nucleotides line up with TRBD2. Losses at the gene ends were 3 bases for V and 2 bases for J; bases not matched to a gene: 5. Germline assignment: CDR1 SGHNT and CDR2 YYREEE (reference sequence). The CDR3 contains 16 residues. The CDR3 reads CASSYRLAGFTDTQYF. The CDR3 DNA follows: TGTGCCAGCAGCTATAGACTAGCGGGATTCACAGATACGCAGTATTTT. Based on the CDR3 plus reference TRBV5-4 and TRBJ2-3, the full variable domain is ETGVTQSPTHLIKTRGQQVTLRCSSQSGHNTVSWYQQALGQGPQFIFQYYREEENGRGNFPPRFSGLQFPNYSSELNVNALELDDSALYLCASSYRLAGFTDTQYFGPGTRLTVL.

Only one count was recorded for this clone. This chain uses TRBV15 with TRBJ1-6, with a possible D match to TRBD1 (5 bases). CDR3 size: 15 residues. CDR1 and CDR2 from the germline V gene are LNHNV and YYDKDF (reference sequence). Trimming took 3 bases from V and 4 from J, leaving 10 bases between them. CDR3 amino acids: CATSRRGGYNSPLHF. DNA of the CDR3: TGTGCCACCAGCAGGAGGGGAGGGTATAATTCACCCCTCCACTTT.